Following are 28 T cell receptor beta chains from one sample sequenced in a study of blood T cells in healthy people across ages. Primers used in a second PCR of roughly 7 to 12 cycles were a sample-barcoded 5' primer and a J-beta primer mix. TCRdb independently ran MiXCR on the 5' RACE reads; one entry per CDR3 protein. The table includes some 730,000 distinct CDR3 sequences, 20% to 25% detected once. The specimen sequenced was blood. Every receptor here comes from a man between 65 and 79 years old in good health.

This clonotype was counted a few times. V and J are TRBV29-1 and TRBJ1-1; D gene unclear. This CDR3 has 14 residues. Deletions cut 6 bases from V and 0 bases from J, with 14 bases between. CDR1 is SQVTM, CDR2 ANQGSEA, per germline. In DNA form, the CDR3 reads TGCAGCGTGCAGACTGTCGGCATGAACACTGAAGCTTTCTTT. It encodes CSVQTVGMNTEAFF.

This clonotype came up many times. CDR3 sequence (DNA): TGTGCCAGCAGCTTAGCGGGACAGGGGGGAGCTTTCTTT. Amino acids: CASSLAGQGGAFF. The V gene is TRBV7-2, the J gene TRBJ1-1, with 11 bases matching TRBD1. CDR1 and CDR2 from the germline V gene are SGHTA and FQGNSA. This CDR3 has 13 residues. The V and J ends lost 0 bases and 10 bases, in that order; junction bases with no gene match: 1.

Here the CDR3 DNA reads TGTGCCAGCAGAGACTACGGAAGGGGAGGCCAGCCCCAGCATTTT. Encoded protein: CASRDYGRGGQPQHF. This sequence joins TRBV2 and TRBJ1-5; D perhaps matches TRBD1 (5 bases). V was cut by 6 bases and J by 7 bases, with 19 bases left in between. Germline V gene lookup returns CDR1 SNHLY and CDR2 FYNNEI. The CDR3 length is 15 residues.

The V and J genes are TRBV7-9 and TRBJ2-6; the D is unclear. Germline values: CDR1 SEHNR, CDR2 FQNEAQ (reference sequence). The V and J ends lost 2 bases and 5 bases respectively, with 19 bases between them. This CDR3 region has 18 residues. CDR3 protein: CASSLSPRGVVRANVLTF. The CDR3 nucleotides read TGTGCCAGCAGCTTAAGCCCACGCGGAGTTGTCCGGGCCAACGTCCTGACTTTC.

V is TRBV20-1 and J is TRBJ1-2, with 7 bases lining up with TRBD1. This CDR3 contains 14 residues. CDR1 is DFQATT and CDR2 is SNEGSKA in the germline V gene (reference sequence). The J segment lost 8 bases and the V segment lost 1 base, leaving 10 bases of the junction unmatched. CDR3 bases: TGCAGTGCTAGAGGACAGGGAAGTTTGCACGGCTACACCTTC. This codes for CSARGQGSLHGYTF.

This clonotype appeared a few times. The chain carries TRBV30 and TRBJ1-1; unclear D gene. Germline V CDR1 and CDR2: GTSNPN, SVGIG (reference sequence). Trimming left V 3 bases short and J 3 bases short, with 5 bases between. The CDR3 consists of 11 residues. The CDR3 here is CAWRRYTEAFF. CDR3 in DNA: TGTGCCTGGAGGAGGTACACTGAAGCTTTCTTT.

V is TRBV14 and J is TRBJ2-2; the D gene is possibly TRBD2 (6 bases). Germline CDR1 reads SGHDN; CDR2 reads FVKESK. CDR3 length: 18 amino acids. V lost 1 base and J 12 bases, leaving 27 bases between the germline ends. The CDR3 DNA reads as TGTGCCAGCAGCCAAGTAGGGCCGACGAACGACGGGGGTCTCCAGCTGTTTTTT. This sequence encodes CASSQVGPTNDGGLQLFF.

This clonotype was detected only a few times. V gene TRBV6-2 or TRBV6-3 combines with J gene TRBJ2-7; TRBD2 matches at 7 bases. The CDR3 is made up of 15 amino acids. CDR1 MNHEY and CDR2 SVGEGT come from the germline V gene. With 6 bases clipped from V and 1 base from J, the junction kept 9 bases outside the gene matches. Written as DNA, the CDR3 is TGTGCCAGCAGCCGGTTTCTAGCGGTATCCTACGAGCAGTACGTC. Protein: CASSRFLAVSYEQYV.

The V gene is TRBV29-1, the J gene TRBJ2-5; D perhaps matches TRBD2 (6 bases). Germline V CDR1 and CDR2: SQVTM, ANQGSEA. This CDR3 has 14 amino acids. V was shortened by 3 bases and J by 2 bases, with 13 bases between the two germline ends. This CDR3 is CSVDGGAEQETQYF. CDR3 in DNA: TGCAGCGTTGATGGCGGGGCAGAACAAGAGACCCAGTACTTC. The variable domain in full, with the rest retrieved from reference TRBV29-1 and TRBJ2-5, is SAVISQKPSRDICQRGTSLTIQCQVDSQVTMMFWYRQQPGQSLTLIATANQGSEATYESGFVIDKFPISRPNLTFSTLTVSNMSPEDSSIYLCSVDGGAEQETQYFGPGTRLLVL.

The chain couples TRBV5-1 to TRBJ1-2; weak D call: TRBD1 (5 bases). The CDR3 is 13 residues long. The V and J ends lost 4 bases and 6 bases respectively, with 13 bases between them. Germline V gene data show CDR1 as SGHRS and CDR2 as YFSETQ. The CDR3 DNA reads TGCGCCAGCAGCCCCCCCCAGGGCCATGGCTACACCTTC. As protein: CASSPPQGHGYTF. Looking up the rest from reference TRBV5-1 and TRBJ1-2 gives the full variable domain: KAGVTQTPRYLIKTRGQQVTLSCSPISGHRSVSWYQQTPGQGLQFLFEYFSETQRNKGNFPGRFSGRQFSNSRSEMNVSTLELGDSALYLCASSPPQGHGYTFGSGTRLTVV.

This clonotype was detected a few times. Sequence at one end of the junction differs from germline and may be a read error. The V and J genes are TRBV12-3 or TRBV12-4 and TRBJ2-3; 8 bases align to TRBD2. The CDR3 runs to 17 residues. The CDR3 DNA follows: TGTGCCAGCACCCACGGCACGCGGGAGGAGAGCACAGATGCGCAGTATTTT. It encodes CASTHGTREESTDAQYF.

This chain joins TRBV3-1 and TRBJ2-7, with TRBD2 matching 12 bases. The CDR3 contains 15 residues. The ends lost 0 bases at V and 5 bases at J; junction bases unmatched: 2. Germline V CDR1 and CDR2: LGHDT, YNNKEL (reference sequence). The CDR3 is CASSQDSSGGDEQYF. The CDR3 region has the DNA TGTGCCAGCAGCCAAGACTCTAGCGGGGGGGACGAGCAGTACTTC.

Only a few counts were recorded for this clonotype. The CDR3 reads CASSLDSRREKLFF. The CDR3 bases are TGTGCCAGCAGCTTGGACAGCCGGAGAGAAAAACTGTTTTTT. The chain couples TRBV11-2 to TRBJ1-4; TRBD1 is a possible D gene (6 bases). The V end was cut by 3 bases, the J end by 8 bases, with 13 bases between. Germline values: CDR1 SGHAT, CDR2 FQNNGV. The CDR3 runs to 14 residues.

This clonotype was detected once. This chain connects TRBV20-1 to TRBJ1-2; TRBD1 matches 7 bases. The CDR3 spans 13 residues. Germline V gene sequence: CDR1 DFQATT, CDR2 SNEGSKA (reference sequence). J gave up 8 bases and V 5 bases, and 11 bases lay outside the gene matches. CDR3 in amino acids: CSASYRGPQGYTF. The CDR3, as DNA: TGCAGTGCTTCTTACAGGGGCCCTCAAGGCTACACCTTC.

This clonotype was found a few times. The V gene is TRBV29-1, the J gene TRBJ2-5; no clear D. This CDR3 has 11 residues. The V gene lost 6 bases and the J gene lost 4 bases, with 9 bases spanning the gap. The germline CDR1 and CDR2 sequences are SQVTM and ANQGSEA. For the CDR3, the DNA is TGCAGCGTCCCCTGGGGAGAGACCCAGTACTTC. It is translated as CSVPWGETQYF.

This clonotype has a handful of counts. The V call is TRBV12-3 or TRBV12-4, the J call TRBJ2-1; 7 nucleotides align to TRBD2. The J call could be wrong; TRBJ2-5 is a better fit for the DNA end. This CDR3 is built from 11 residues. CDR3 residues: CASSSGLAQYF. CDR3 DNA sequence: TGTGCCAGCAGTTCAGGACTAGCCCAGTACTTC.

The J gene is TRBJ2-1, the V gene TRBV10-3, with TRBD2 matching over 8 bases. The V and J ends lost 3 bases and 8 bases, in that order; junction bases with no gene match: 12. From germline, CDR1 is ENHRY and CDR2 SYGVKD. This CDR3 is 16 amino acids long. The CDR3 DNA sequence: TGTGCCATCAGTGACCCAAGAGCGGGGGCCTCGGATGAGCAGTTCTTC. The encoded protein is CAISDPRAGASDEQFF.

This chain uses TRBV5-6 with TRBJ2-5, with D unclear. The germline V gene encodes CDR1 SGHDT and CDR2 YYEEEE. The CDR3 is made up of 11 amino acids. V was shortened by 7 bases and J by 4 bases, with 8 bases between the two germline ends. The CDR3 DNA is TGTGCCAGCCAGAAATCAGAGACCCAGTACTTC. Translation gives CASQKSETQYF. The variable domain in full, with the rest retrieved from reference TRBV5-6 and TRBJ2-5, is DAGVTQSPTHLIKTRGQQVTLRCSPKSGHDTVSWYQQALGQGPQFIFQYYEEEERQRGNFPDRFSGHQFPNYSSELNVNALLLGDSALYLCASQKSETQYFGPGTRLLVL.

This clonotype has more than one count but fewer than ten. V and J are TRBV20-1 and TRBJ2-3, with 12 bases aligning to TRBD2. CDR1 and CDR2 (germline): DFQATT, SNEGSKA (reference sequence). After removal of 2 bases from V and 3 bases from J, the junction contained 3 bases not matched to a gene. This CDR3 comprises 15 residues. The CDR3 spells CSARTSGGPTDTQYF. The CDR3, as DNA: TGCAGTGCTAGAACTAGCGGGGGGCCAACAGATACGCAGTATTTT.

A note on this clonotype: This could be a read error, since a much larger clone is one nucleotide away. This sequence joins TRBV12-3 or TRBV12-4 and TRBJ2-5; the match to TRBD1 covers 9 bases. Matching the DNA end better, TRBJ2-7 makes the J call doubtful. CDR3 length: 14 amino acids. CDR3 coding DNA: TGTGCCAGCAGTTTCGGGACAGGGCCCTACGAGCAGTACTTC. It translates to CASSFGTGPYEQYF.

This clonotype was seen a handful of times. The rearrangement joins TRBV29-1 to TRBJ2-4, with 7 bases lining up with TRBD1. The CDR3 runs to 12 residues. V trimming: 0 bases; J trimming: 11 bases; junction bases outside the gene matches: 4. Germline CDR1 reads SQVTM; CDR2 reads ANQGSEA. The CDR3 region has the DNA TGCAGCGTTGAAGACCAGGGGGTCGTTCAGTACTTC. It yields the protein CSVEDQGVVQYF. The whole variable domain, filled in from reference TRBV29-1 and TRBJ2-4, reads SAVISQKPSRDICQRGTSLTIQCQVDSQVTMMFWYRQQPGQSLTLIATANQGSEATYESGFVIDKFPISRPNLTFSTLTVSNMSPEDSSIYLCSVEDQGVVQYFGAGTRLSVL.

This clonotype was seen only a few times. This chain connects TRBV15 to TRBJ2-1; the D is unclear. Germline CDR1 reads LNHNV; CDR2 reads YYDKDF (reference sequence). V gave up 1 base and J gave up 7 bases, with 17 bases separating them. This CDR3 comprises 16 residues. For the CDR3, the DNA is TGTGCCACCAGCAGAGCAGGTGCCCAACATGAGAATGAGCAGTTCTTC. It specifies CATSRAGAQHENEQFF.

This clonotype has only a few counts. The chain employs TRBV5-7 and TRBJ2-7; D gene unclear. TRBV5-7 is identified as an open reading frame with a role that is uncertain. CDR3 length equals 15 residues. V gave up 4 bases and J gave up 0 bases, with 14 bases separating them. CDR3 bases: TGTGCCAGCAGCCGGGTTAGCTCCAGCTCCTACGAGCAGTACGTC. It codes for CASSRVSSSSYEQYV.

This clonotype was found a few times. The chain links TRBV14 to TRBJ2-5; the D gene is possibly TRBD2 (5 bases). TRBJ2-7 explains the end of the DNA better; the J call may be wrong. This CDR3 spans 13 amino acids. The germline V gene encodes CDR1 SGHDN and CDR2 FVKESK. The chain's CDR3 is CASSQVGVNEQYV. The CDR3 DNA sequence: TGTGCCAGCAGCCAAGTCGGGGTTAACGAGCAGTACGTC.

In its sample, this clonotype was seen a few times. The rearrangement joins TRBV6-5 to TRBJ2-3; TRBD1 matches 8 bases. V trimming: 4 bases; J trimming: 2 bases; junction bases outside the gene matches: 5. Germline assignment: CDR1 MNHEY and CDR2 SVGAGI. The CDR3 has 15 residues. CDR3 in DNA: TGTGCCAGCAGTTCGGGACAGGCGTACACAGATACGCAGTATTTT. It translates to CASSSGQAYTDTQYF.

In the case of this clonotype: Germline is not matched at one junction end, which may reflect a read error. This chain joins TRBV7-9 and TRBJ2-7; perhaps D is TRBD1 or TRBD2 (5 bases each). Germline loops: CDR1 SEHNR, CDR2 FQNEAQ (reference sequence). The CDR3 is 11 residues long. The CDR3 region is CASSLGSLGTF. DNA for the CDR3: TGTGCCAGCAGCTTAGGTTCTTTGGGGACCTTC.

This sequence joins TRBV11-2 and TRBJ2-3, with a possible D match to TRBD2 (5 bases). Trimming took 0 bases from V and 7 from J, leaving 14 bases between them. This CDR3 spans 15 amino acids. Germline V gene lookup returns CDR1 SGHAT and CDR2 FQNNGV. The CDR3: CASSLEERAFHTQYF. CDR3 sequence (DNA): TGTGCCAGCAGCTTAGAGGAGAGGGCCTTTCATACGCAGTATTTT.

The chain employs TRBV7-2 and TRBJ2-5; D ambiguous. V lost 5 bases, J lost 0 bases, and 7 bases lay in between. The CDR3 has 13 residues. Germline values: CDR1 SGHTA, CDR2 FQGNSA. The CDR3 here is CASSKYNQETQYF. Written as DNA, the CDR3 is TGTGCCAGCAGCAAGTACAACCAAGAGACCCAGTACTTC. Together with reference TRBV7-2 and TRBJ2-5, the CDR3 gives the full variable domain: GAGVSQSPSNKVTEKGKDVELRCDPISGHTALYWYRQSLGQGLEFLIYFQGNSAPDKSGLPSDRFSAERTGGSVSTLTIQRTQQEDSAVYLCASSKYNQETQYFGPGTRLLVL.